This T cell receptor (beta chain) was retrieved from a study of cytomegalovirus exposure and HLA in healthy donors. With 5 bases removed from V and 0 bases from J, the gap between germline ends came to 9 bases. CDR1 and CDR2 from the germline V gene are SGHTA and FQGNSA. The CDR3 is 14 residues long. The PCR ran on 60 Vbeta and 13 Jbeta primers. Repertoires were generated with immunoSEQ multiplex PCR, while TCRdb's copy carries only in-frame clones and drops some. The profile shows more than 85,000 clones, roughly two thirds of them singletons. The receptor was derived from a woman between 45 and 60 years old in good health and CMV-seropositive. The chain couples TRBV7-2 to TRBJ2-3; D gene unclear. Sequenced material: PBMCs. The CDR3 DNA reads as TGTGCCAGCAGCCCGCAGTCCAGCACAGATACGCAGTATTTT. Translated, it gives CASSPQSSTDTQYF.